The subject of this entry is one TCR beta chain. No antigen is known for it. This may stem from a read error, because a much larger clone lies one nucleotide away. The entry originates in a study of T cell repertoires in aging, cancer and after chemotherapy. As for the study in general: Clear clonal overlap appeared across healthy donor samples taken over several months to years. Overall study findings and caveats: Untreated cancer patients had significantly lower blood TCR diversity than age-matched healthy donors. In cancer patients, declining TCR diversity with age involved lost richness and lost evenness.

TCR beta rearrangements were amplified from peripheral blood genomic DNA. Looked up from germline, CDR1 is SGHNT and CDR2 is YYREEE (reference sequence). The CDR3 has 14 amino acids. Multiplex touch-down PCR with TRB-A/B primers amplified rearranged V-D-J TRB sequences. TCRdb reprocessed the multiplex PCR reads via MiXCR and lists one record per CDR3 protein. The sample lists roughly 6,200 distinct CDR3 sequences; about 25% were seen once. This receptor was obtained from a human donor in good health. The chain carries TRBV5-4 and TRBJ1-4; 7 bases are shared with TRBD1. What was sequenced was blood. CDR3 sequence reads: CASSLEGARENLFF. CDR3 nucleotides: TGTGCCAGCAGCTTGGAGGGGGCGCGTGAAAATCTGTTTTTT.